The T cell receptor beta chain described here comes from a study of a mutant IDH1 vaccine in newly diagnosed glioma. Study background: Males made up 62.5% and females about 40% of treated patients, whose mean age was about 40 years. Previous treatment comprised radiotherapy, temozolomide, or both, mostly both.

The CDR3 covers 14 residues. V lost 1 base, J lost 7 bases, and 4 bases stayed unmatched. Germline V gene lookup returns CDR1 SGDLS and CDR2 YYNGEE. Sequenced by immunoSEQ multiplex PCR; TCRdb stores in-frame clones only, minus some. The table includes about 60,000 clones, 84% detected once. In regard to this clone: Its matching antigen is unknown.

Sample time point: week 23, last vaccination. A 20-mer mutant IDH1 peptide at 300 ug was injected subcutaneously with topical imiquimod. This receptor was taken from a man in his late teens or twenties with glioma. The source material was PBMCs, sampled from a glioma patient whose treatment included an IDH1 peptide vaccine. The genes are TRBV9 and TRBJ2-1, with 8 nucleotides matching TRBD2. Here the CDR3 reads CASSVSGSGNEQFF. Written as DNA, the CDR3 is TGTGCCAGCAGCGTAAGCGGGAGTGGTAATGAGCAGTTCTTC. Together with reference TRBV9 and TRBJ2-1, the CDR3 gives the full variable domain: DSGVTQTPKHLITATGQRVTLRCSPRSGDLSVYWYQQSLDQGLQFLIQYYNGEERAKGNILERFSAQQFPDLHSELNLSSLELGDSALYFCASSVSGSGNEQFFGPGTRLTVL.